The sample holds one count of the clone carrying this T cell receptor (beta chain). The data stem from a study of blood T cell repertoires in COVID-19. Study-wide context: Acute and convalescent COVID-19 samples came from the United States, Italy and Spain. T cells, B-cell-depleted T cells, or PBMCs supplied cDNA or gDNA.

Germline V gene lookup returns CDR1 MDHEN and CDR2 SYDVKM. V shed 4 bases and J shed 3 bases, with 4 bases lying between them. The CDR3 is made up of 12 amino acids. Sequenced by immunoSEQ multiplex PCR; TCRdb stores in-frame clones only, minus some. The table has under 250,000 clones, around nine tenths seen once; the top ten hold around 1.6%. V usage is TRBV28 and J usage is TRBJ1-3; D gene uncertain. Sequencing input: peripheral blood. This sequence was found in a woman aged 60-70 years who had recovered from COVID-19. CDR3 sequence: CASSYFGNTIYF. CDR3 nucleotide sequence: TGTGCCAGCAGTTACTTTGGAAACACCATATATTTT.